The T cell receptor beta chain under discussion was sequenced for a study of blood T cell repertoires in COVID-19. Whole-study context: PBMCs, B-cell-depleted T cells, or T cells were the source of the cDNA or gDNA that made up the material.

V lost 1 base, J lost 7 bases, and 7 bases lay in between. The CDR3 contains 12 residues. CDR1 KGHSY and CDR2 FQNENV come from the germline V gene. Participant age was roughly 18 to 95 years, and participants resided in approximately 24 US areas. Donors were grouped by their self-reported clinical history. Cohort 3 donors were reported recovered after two negative PCRs, clearance, or symptom resolution. TCRdb's copy holds only in-frame clones and misses some; the assay was immunoSEQ multiplex PCR. The sample has 330,000 or so clones; over 75% are singletons. The origin of this receptor is a man between 25 and 39 years old who had recovered from COVID-19. The V gene is TRBV16, the J gene TRBJ1-2, with no clear D. Sequenced: PBMCs or T cells enriched from blood (not recorded which). CDR3 residues: CASSQWEFGYTF. The CDR3 coding sequence is TGTGCCAGCAGCCAATGGGAGTTTGGCTACACCTTC.